The next 8 T cell receptor beta chains were all read from a single sample in a study of T cells expressing NK-cell markers. TCRdb reworked the 5' RACE reads into one entry per CDR3 protein, no DNA. The sample holds about 460,000 distinct CDR3 sequences. Sequences were obtained from blood T cells: a sorted CD56 or NKG2C T cell subset, CD4+ or CD8+ T cells, or bulk PBMC T cells (not recorded which). These receptors all stem from a woman aged 50 to 65 in good health.

The chain links TRBV5-6 to TRBJ2-5; TCRdb names TRBD1, which stays unverified in the absence of DNA. This CDR3 is built from 14 residues. Germline-derived CDR1 and CDR2 are SGHDT and YYEEEE. CDR3 loop: CASSTRTRAETQYF.

The rearrangement joins TRBV7-9 to TRBJ2-6. The CDR3 sequence is 13 residues long. Germline V gene lookup returns CDR1 SEHNR and CDR2 FQNEAQ (reference sequence). CDR3 sequence: CASSLPVIPVLTF.

The chain is built from TRBV7-3 and TRBJ2-1; TCRdb indicates TRBD1, and absent DNA this call remains unverified. This CDR3 comprises 12 residues. Per the germline V gene, CDR1 is SGHTA and CDR2 is FQGTGA. CDR3 sequence reads: CASSYLGGEQFF.

The J gene is TRBJ1-3, the V gene TRBV12-3 or TRBV12-4; TCRdb selects TRBD1, and the lack of DNA leaves this call unchecked. CDR3 length equals 15 residues. This CDR3 is CASSPLQGGGNTIYF.

This CDR3 reads CASRSPGGYEQYF. This sequence joins TRBV6-2 or TRBV6-3 and TRBJ2-7; checking the TCRdb D call of TRBD2 is not possible without DNA. From germline, CDR1 is MNHEY and CDR2 SVGEGT. The CDR3 runs to 13 residues.

The chain recombines TRBV12-3 or TRBV12-4 with TRBJ1-2; the TCRdb D gene call, TRBD1, has no DNA to confirm it. The CDR3 is 13 residues long. The chain's CDR3 is CASRDSSNYGYTF.

The rearrangement joins TRBV11-3 to TRBJ2-2. Germline V gene sequence: CDR1 SGHNT, CDR2 YENEEA. CDR3 length: 12 residues. The CDR3 is CASSSNYGELFF.

CDR3 protein: CASSLGPSNTGELFF. This chain joins TRBV7-2 and TRBJ2-2. The germline gives CDR1 SGHTA, CDR2 FQGNSA. The CDR3 has 15 amino acids.